Below, 5 T cell receptor beta chains from the same sample are listed, as sequenced in a study of blood T cells in healthy people across ages. Together with a sample-barcoded 5' primer, a J-beta primer mix was included in a second PCR lasting about 6 to 11 cycles. TCRdb analysed the 5' RACE reads with MiXCR anew, one entry per CDR3 protein. Of 1.5 million to 2 million distinct CDR3 sequences listed, roughly 43% are singletons. Sequenced input: blood. These receptors originate from a human donor in good health.

A note on this clonotype: An end of the junction does not agree with germline; a read error may underlie this. The genes are TRBV4-1 and TRBJ1-5, with a possible D match to TRBD1 (5 bases). Germline V gene sequence: CDR1 MGHRA, CDR2 YSYEKL. This CDR3 contains 17 residues. Here the CDR3 DNA reads TGCGCCAGCAGTCAGAGACAGTTAATAGAGAGCAATCAACCCCAGCATTTT. This codes for CASSQRQLIESNQPQHF.

V and J are TRBV9 and TRBJ1-6; D possibly corresponds to TRBD1 (5 bases). CDR3 size: 15 residues. The V end was cut by 1 base, the J end by 8 bases, with 13 bases between. Germline V gene sequence: CDR1 SGDLS, CDR2 YYNGEE. The CDR3 loop reads CASSVLETADSPLHF. CDR3 bases: TGTGCCAGCAGCGTACTCGAGACAGCAGATTCACCCCTCCACTTT.

For this clonotype: The germline gene is not matched at one end of the junction; a read error may be the cause. The chain joins TRBV7-2 to TRBJ2-6; no reliable D call. This CDR3 is 19 amino acids long. CDR1 SGHTA and CDR2 FQGNSA come from the germline V gene. The chain's CDR3 is CAGSLSVAAVLSGANVLTF. The DNA for the CDR3 is TGTGCCGGCAGCTTATCCGTTGCGGCGGTCCTCTCTGGGGCCAACGTCCTGACTTTC. Supplemented by reference TRBV7-2 and TRBJ2-6, the full variable domain reads GAGVSQSPSNKVTEKGKDVELRCDPISGHTALYWYRQSLGQGLEFLIYFQGNSAPDKSGLPSDRFSAERTGGSVSTLTIQRTQQEDSAVYLCAGSLSVAAVLSGANVLTFGAGSRLTVL.

This clonotype was detected ten times or more. The chain employs TRBV30 and TRBJ2-5; 10 nucleotides agree with TRBD2. Germline trimming cut 3 bases from V and 2 bases from J; bases unmatched to any gene: 3. CDR1 GTSNPN and CDR2 SVGIG come from the germline V gene (reference sequence). The CDR3 runs to 14 residues. DNA for the CDR3: TGTGCCTGGAGGGGAGCGGGGGGGCAAGAGACCCAGTACTTC. Translated, it gives CAWRGAGGQETQYF. The full variable domain, completed using reference TRBV30 and TRBJ2-5, is SQTIHQWPATLVQPVGSPLSLECTVEGTSNPNLYWYRQAAGRGLQLLFYSVGIGQISSEVPQNLSASRPQDRQFILSSKKLLLSDSGFYLCAWRGAGGQETQYFGPGTRLLVL.

This clonotype was counted a few times. The genes are TRBV11-2 and TRBJ1-6, with D hard to call. V lost 11 bases, J lost 10 bases, and 18 bases lay in between. Germline CDR1 is SGHAT and CDR2 is FQNNGV. The CDR3 runs to 13 residues. The CDR3 DNA reads as TGTGCCTATTTCGGAAGAGTACTCTCACCCCTCCACTTT. It encodes CAYFGRVLSPLHF.